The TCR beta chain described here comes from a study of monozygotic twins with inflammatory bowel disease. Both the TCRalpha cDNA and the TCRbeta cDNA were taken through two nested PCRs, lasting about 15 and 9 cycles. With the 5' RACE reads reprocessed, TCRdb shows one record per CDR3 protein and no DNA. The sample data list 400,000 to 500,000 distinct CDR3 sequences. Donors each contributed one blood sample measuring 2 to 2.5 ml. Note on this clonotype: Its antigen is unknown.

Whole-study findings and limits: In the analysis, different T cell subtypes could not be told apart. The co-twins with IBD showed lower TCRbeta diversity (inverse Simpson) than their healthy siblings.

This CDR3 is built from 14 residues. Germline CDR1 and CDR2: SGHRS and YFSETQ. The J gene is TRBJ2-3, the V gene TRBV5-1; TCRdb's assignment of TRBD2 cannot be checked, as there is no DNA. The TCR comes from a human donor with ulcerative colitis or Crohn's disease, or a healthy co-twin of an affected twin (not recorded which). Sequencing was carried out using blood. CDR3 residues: CASKTSGSTDTQYF.